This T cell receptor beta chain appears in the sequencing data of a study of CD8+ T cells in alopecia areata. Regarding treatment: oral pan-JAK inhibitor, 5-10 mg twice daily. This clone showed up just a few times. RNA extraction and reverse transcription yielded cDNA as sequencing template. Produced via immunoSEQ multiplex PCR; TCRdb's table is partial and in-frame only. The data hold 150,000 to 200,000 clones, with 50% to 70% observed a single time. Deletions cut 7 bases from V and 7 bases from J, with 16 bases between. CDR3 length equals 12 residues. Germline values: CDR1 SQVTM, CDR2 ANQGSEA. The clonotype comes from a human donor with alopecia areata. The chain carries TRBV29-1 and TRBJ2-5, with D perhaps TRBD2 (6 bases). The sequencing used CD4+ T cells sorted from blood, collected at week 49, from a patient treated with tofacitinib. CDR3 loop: CSADILGGTQYF. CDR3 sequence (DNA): TGCAGCGCCGACATTCTGGGAGGGACCCAGTACTTC.